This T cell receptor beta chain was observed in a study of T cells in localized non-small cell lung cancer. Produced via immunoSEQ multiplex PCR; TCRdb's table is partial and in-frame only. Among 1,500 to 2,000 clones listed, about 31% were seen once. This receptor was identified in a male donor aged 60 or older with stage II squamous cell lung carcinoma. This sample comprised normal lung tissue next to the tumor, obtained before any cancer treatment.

CDR3: CASSLANQGGDEQFF. DNA for the CDR3: TGCGCCAGCAGCTTGGCCAACCAGGGGGGCGATGAGCAGTTCTTC. The rearrangement joins TRBV5-1 to TRBJ2-1; possible D gene TRBD1, 7 bases. The CDR3 covers 15 residues. The V end was cut by 0 bases, the J end by 8 bases, with 15 bases between. CDR1 is SGHRS, CDR2 YFSETQ, per germline. Complete variable domain (other parts from reference TRBV5-1 and TRBJ2-1): KAGVTQTPRYLIKTRGQQVTLSCSPISGHRSVSWYQQTPGQGLQFLFEYFSETQRNKGNFPGRFSGRQFSNSRSEMNVSTLELGDSALYLCASSLANQGGDEQFFGPGTRLTVL.